This is a list of T cell receptor beta chains from one sample in a study of blood T cell repertoires in COVID-19. Some clones are missing from TCRdb's copy, which holds only in-frame ones; the method was immunoSEQ multiplex PCR. The repertoire holds some 250,000 clones, with more than 75% as singletons. Specimen: peripheral blood. These receptors came from a woman aged 55-70 years with COVID-19, enrolled during active disease. The CDR3 runs from the conserved cysteine through the conserved F or W. The order of the fields is CDR3 DNA, CDR3 protein, clone size, J gene, D gene, V gene. The D gene is left open where the match is weak. Rows give clone size only sometimes, using once, few, many, or a class for an expanded clone.

CDR3 DNA: TGTGCCAGCAGCCAAGAGGGGACAGGAGCCTACGAGCAGTACTTC
CDR3 protein: CASSQEGTGAYEQYF
clone size: .
J gene: TRBJ2-7
D gene: TRBD1
V gene: TRBV4-2

CDR3 DNA: TGTGCCAGCAGCCGGCTAGACAGCACAGATACGCAGTATTTT
CDR3 protein: CASSRLDSTDTQYF
clone size: .
J gene: TRBJ2-3
D gene: .
V gene: TRBV7-2

CDR3 DNA: TGTGCCAGCAGTGAAGGGACAGGGATGCACTATGGCTACACCTTC
CDR3 protein: CASSEGTGMHYGYTF
clone size: .
J gene: TRBJ1-2
D gene: TRBD1
V gene: TRBV6-1

CDR3 DNA: TGTGCCACCAGCAGTGACCCCTGGGCGAACACTGAAGCTTTCTTT
CDR3 protein: CATSSDPWANTEAFF
clone size: once
J gene: TRBJ1-1
D gene: .
V gene: TRBV15

CDR3 DNA: TGTGCCAGCAGCCTAGCGACCTTGTCCTACGAGCAGTACTTC
CDR3 protein: CASSLATLSYEQYF
clone size: .
J gene: TRBJ2-7
D gene: .
V gene: TRBV6-5

CDR3 DNA: TGTGCCAGCAGCTTAGTCGGGGGGGTGGAGACCCAGTACTTC
CDR3 protein: CASSLVGGVETQYF
clone size: few
J gene: TRBJ2-5
D gene: TRBD2
V gene: TRBV7-3

CDR3 DNA: TGTGCCAGCAGCAAAGAAGCGGGAGGTGCCTACGAGCAGTACTTC
CDR3 protein: CASSKEAGGAYEQYF
clone size: .
J gene: TRBJ2-7
D gene: TRBD2
V gene: TRBV5-8

CDR3 DNA: TGTGCCAGCACAAGAGGGAGCGGCTACGAGCAGTACTTC
CDR3 protein: CASTRGSGYEQYF
clone size: .
J gene: TRBJ2-7
D gene: .
V gene: TRBV28

CDR3 DNA: TGTGCCAGCAGTCTCTTCCGAGCGGGAGGGCCGAGGGGTGGGCTGTTTTTT
CDR3 protein: CASSLFRAGGPRGGLFF
clone size: .
J gene: TRBJ2-2
D gene: TRBD2
V gene: TRBV27

CDR3 DNA: TGTGCCAGGGCGGGAACAGATACCTATGGAGGCTACACCTTC
CDR3 protein: CARAGTDTYGGYTF
clone size: .
J gene: TRBJ1-2
D gene: .
V gene: TRBV7-3

CDR3 DNA: TGTGCCAGCACCGGGACTAGCGGGGGGAGCTCCTACAATGAGCAGTTCTTC
CDR3 protein: CASTGTSGGSSYNEQFF
clone size: .
J gene: TRBJ2-1
D gene: TRBD2
V gene: TRBV5-4

CDR3 DNA: TGTGCCAGCAGCTTAACCAACTACAATGAGCAGTTCTTC
CDR3 protein: CASSLTNYNEQFF
clone size: .
J gene: TRBJ2-1
D gene: .
V gene: TRBV7-3

CDR3 DNA: TGCAGTGCTAGTTCTAGCGGTAGCTCCTACAATGAGCAGTTCTTC
CDR3 protein: CSASSSGSSYNEQFF
clone size: .
J gene: TRBJ2-1
D gene: TRBD2
V gene: TRBV20-1

CDR3 DNA: TGCGCCAGCAGCTTGGCAGGGGGCGTAGGGGAGCAGTACTTC
CDR3 protein: CASSLAGGVGEQYF
clone size: .
J gene: TRBJ2-7
D gene: TRBD1
V gene: TRBV5-1

CDR3 DNA: TGTGCCAGCTCACGAGACAGGGGGCCTGGAAACACCATATATTTT
CDR3 protein: CASSRDRGPGNTIYF
clone size: .
J gene: TRBJ1-3
D gene: TRBD1
V gene: TRBV18

CDR3 DNA: TGTGCCAGCAGCCAAGATCAGGCACCTTTGCAGTACTTC
CDR3 protein: CASSQDQAPLQYF
clone size: .
J gene: TRBJ2-7
D gene: .
V gene: TRBV14

CDR3 DNA: TGTGCAAGTCGCTTATCAGGACAGCACTACGAGCAGTACTTC
CDR3 protein: CASRLSGQHYEQYF
clone size: .
J gene: TRBJ2-7
D gene: .
V gene: TRBV12-2

CDR3 DNA: TGTGCCAGCAGCTCGGGGGGAGGGGTCCACGAGCAGTACTTC
CDR3 protein: CASSSGGGVHEQYF
clone size: .
J gene: TRBJ2-7
D gene: TRBD2
V gene: TRBV11-3

CDR3 DNA: TGTGCCAGTAGGCTCCGGGGACAGCCCCAGCATTTT
CDR3 protein: CASRLRGQPQHF
clone size: once
J gene: TRBJ1-5
D gene: .
V gene: TRBV19

CDR3 DNA: TGTGCCTGGAGTGACCGGGACAGGGGTTTCACTGAAGCTTTCTTT
CDR3 protein: CAWSDRDRGFTEAFF
clone size: .
J gene: TRBJ1-1
D gene: TRBD1
V gene: TRBV30

CDR3 DNA: TGCGCCAGCAGCGGACAGGGACAGGGGGACACTGAAGCTTTCTTT
CDR3 protein: CASSGQGQGDTEAFF
clone size: .
J gene: TRBJ1-1
D gene: TRBD1
V gene: TRBV5-1

CDR3 DNA: TGTGCCACCAGTGATGGAGGGACAGGGTCCTCTCAGCCCCAGCATTTT
CDR3 protein: CATSDGGTGSSQPQHF
clone size: few
J gene: TRBJ1-5
D gene: TRBD1
V gene: TRBV24-1

CDR3 DNA: TGCGCCAGCAGGAGCCCGGGAGGGAAGAATGAAAAACTGTTTTTT
CDR3 protein: CASRSPGGKNEKLFF
clone size: .
J gene: TRBJ1-4
D gene: .
V gene: TRBV5-1

CDR3 DNA: TGCGCCAGCAGCTTTACCTTTGGAGACTCTGGAAACACCATATATTTT
CDR3 protein: CASSFTFGDSGNTIYF
clone size: .
J gene: TRBJ1-3
D gene: .
V gene: TRBV5-1

CDR3 DNA: TGTGCCAGCAGCTTAGGCGGGAATGATTCACCCCTCCACTTT
CDR3 protein: CASSLGGNDSPLHF
clone size: few
J gene: TRBJ1-6
D gene: .
V gene: TRBV7-3

CDR3 DNA: TGTGCCAGCAGTTACGGGAGTGGATCCTACAATGAGCAGTTCTTC
CDR3 protein: CASSYGSGSYNEQFF
clone size: .
J gene: TRBJ2-1
D gene: .
V gene: TRBV27

CDR3 DNA: TGTGCCAGTAGTATGAGGGTCTATAGCAATCAGCCCCAGCATTTT
CDR3 protein: CASSMRVYSNQPQHF
clone size: .
J gene: TRBJ1-5
D gene: .
V gene: TRBV19

CDR3 DNA: TGTGCCAGCAGCCAAGAATTAATAGCAGCGCCTGGAAACACCATATATTTT
CDR3 protein: CASSQELIAAPGNTIYF
clone size: .
J gene: TRBJ1-3
D gene: .
V gene: TRBV14

CDR3 DNA: TGTGCCAGCAGTAGGACAGGGGGCCTGACTGAAGCTTTCTTT
CDR3 protein: CASSRTGGLTEAFF
clone size: once
J gene: TRBJ1-1
D gene: TRBD1
V gene: TRBV6-5

CDR3 DNA: TGTGCCAGCAGTTCCAGGGCCTTGGGTAACTATGGCTACACCTTC
CDR3 protein: CASSSRALGNYGYTF
clone size: .
J gene: TRBJ1-2
D gene: .
V gene: TRBV28

CDR3 DNA: TGTGCCAGCAAACTGGGACATCGCCGGGCTGGAAACACCATATATTTT
CDR3 protein: CASKLGHRRAGNTIYF
clone size: .
J gene: TRBJ1-3
D gene: .
V gene: TRBV28

CDR3 DNA: TGCAGCGGTCAACAGGGAGCGCGCACTGAAGCTTTCTTT
CDR3 protein: CSGQQGARTEAFF
clone size: .
J gene: TRBJ1-1
D gene: .
V gene: TRBV29-1

CDR3 DNA: TGTGCCAGCAACAGGGGTTATCAGCCCCAGCATTTT
CDR3 protein: CASNRGYQPQHF
clone size: .
J gene: TRBJ1-5
D gene: TRBD1
V gene: TRBV25-1

CDR3 DNA: TGTGCCACCCGGACAACGAACACTGAAGCTTTCTTT
CDR3 protein: CATRTTNTEAFF
clone size: .
J gene: TRBJ1-1
D gene: .
V gene: TRBV10-3

CDR3 DNA: TGTGCCAGCAGCTTCCGACAATTACTGACAGATACGCAGTATTTT
CDR3 protein: CASSFRQLLTDTQYF
clone size: .
J gene: TRBJ2-3
D gene: .
V gene: TRBV5-6

CDR3 DNA: TGTGCCAGCAGTTTCCGACCGTCTAGCGGGAGGGCCGAGTCCTACGAGCAGTACTTC
CDR3 protein: CASSFRPSSGRAESYEQYF
clone size: .
J gene: TRBJ2-7
D gene: TRBD2
V gene: TRBV27

CDR3 DNA: TGTGCCAGCAGCTCGCCGGGCTACGAGCAGTACTTC
CDR3 protein: CASSSPGYEQYF
clone size: .
J gene: TRBJ2-7
D gene: .
V gene: TRBV5-5

CDR3 DNA: TGTGCCAGTAGTATCCCCCAAGGGACTAGCGGGAGTTCGTATGAGCAGTTCTTC
CDR3 protein: CASSIPQGTSGSSYEQFF
clone size: few
J gene: TRBJ2-1
D gene: TRBD2
V gene: TRBV19

CDR3 DNA: TGCGCCAGCAGCCCAACTAGCGGGAGGGTTCCCGGGGAGCTGTTTTTT
CDR3 protein: CASSPTSGRVPGELFF
clone size: few
J gene: TRBJ2-2
D gene: TRBD2
V gene: TRBV4-3

CDR3 DNA: TGTGCCAGCTCACCAACCAGGGGGGATCACAATGAGCAGTTCTTC
CDR3 protein: CASSPTRGDHNEQFF
clone size: .
J gene: TRBJ2-1
D gene: .
V gene: TRBV18

CDR3 DNA: TGTGCCAGCAGCTTAGGGTTGCGGGAGATCTATGAGCAGTTCTTC
CDR3 protein: CASSLGLREIYEQFF
clone size: .
J gene: TRBJ2-1
D gene: TRBD2
V gene: TRBV11-3

CDR3 DNA: TGTGCCAGCAGCTTAGGGCCTCCGGGAGGAACCTACGAGCAGTACTTC
CDR3 protein: CASSLGPPGGTYEQYF
clone size: once
J gene: TRBJ2-7
D gene: TRBD2
V gene: TRBV7-6